Described below is a single T cell receptor (beta chain) sequence and its context. Its target is not known. Produced via immunoSEQ multiplex PCR; TCRdb's table is partial and in-frame only. The sample yields some 74,000 clones, approximately 88% seen once. This sample is drawn from a study of OX40 agonist ivuxolimab in advanced cancers. Study results and caveats: Expanded clones were, on average, more numerous in CD8+ T cells than in CD4+.

The TCR was taken from an adult with an advanced solid tumor such as melanoma, head and neck, liver or kidney cancer. Here the sequenced sample was CD4+ or CD8+ T cells sorted from blood, taken in a trial of the OX40 agonist ivuxolimab.

The CDR3 sequence is CASSPGDTGLTSTDTQYF. In nucleotides, the CDR3 is TGCGCCAGCAGCCCCGGGGACACGGGATTAACTAGCACAGATACGCAGTATTTT. V is TRBV5-1 and J is TRBJ2-3; D is possibly TRBD1 (6 bases). The germline V gene has CDR1 SGHRS and CDR2 YFSETQ. Trimming left V 4 bases short and J 0 bases short, with 21 bases between. CDR3 size: 18 residues.